Following are 6 T cell receptor beta chains from one sample sequenced in a study of regulatory T cells in long-lasting Graves disease. As to time point: newly diagnosed GD, antithyroid drugs for less than 3 months. After RNA was extracted from PBMCs, the TCR library was made from it. CDR3 regions were amplified by Arm-PCR using iRepertoire HTBI primers to build TCR beta libraries. TCRdb recomputed calls from the multiplex PCR reads with MiXCR, one row per CDR3 protein. The data contain roughly 410,000 distinct CDR3 sequences, over 12% of them singletons. The same sample was also used in a study of T cells in Graves' hyperthyroidism and ophthalmopathy.

Specimen: peripheral blood mononuclear cells (PBMCs), collected at new diagnosis, from a patient treated with antithyroid drugs. These receptors were obtained from a woman aged 40 to 49 with Graves disease.

The chain recombines TRBV24-1 with TRBJ1-1; D unresolved. The CDR3 totals 11 residues. Germline V gene lookup returns CDR1 KGHDR and CDR2 SFDVKD. Trimming stripped 3 bases from V and 8 bases from J, with 6 bases between. This CDR3 is CATSDSGEAFF. The CDR3, as DNA: TGTGCCACCAGTGATAGTGGAGAAGCTTTCTTT.

In its sample, this clonotype was seen many times. The DNA of the CDR3 is TGTGCCAGCAGCCCAGCTCGGAGAGATACGCAGTATTTT. As protein: CASSPARRDTQYF. The genes are TRBV28 and TRBJ2-3; D gene unclear. V was trimmed by 6 bases and J by 5 bases, leaving 12 bases between them. CDR3 length equals 13 residues. Per the germline V gene, CDR1 is MDHEN and CDR2 is SYDVKM.

The J gene is TRBJ1-4, the V gene TRBV4-3; D perhaps matches TRBD1 (5 bases). The germline CDR1 and CDR2 sequences are LGHNA and YSLEER. V was cut by 0 bases and J by 9 bases, with 14 bases left in between. The CDR3 covers 15 residues. The chain's CDR3 is CASSQEVQGPKKLFF. The CDR3 DNA reads TGCGCCAGCAGCCAAGAGGTCCAGGGCCCAAAAAAACTGTTTTTT.

This clonotype was seen at least ten times. The chain links TRBV11-1 to TRBJ2-7; a possible D gene is TRBD2 (6 bases). The CDR3 has 14 residues. Germline V gene data show CDR1 as SGHAT and CDR2 as FQDESV (reference sequence). Trimming shortened V by 5 bases and J by 4 bases, and 15 bases separated the two germline ends. The CDR3 loop reads CASSIRLDAYEQYF. The DNA for the CDR3 is TGTGCCAGCAGCATTCGACTAGACGCGTACGAGCAGTACTTC.

This clonotype was counted at least ten times. The genes are TRBV28 and TRBJ1-1; the match to TRBD1 covers 7 bases. This CDR3 spans 16 amino acids. The trim removed 4 bases at V and 4 bases at J, leaving 12 bases unmatched. Germline loops: CDR1 MDHEN, CDR2 SYDVKM. The CDR3: CASSSAAGQGGTEAFF. The CDR3, as DNA: TGTGCCAGCAGTTCAGCTGCTGGGCAGGGGGGCACTGAAGCTTTCTTT.

This clonotype has ten or more counts. The chain couples TRBV20-1 to TRBJ2-2; D is perhaps TRBD1 (6 bases). This CDR3 region has 14 residues. The germline V gene has CDR1 DFQATT and CDR2 SNEGSKA (reference sequence). The germline V and J ends were trimmed by 3 bases and 2 bases, with 10 bases remaining between them. The CDR3 loop reads CSASGTQNTGELFF. The CDR3 bases are TGCAGTGCTAGTGGGACACAAAACACCGGGGAGCTGTTTTTT.